A selection of T cell receptor beta chains follows, all from one sample in a study of OX40 agonist ivuxolimab in advanced cancers. Clones were read by immunoSEQ multiplex PCR, and TCRdb kept only the in-frame ones, dropping some. The table includes roughly 70,000 clones, about 82% detected once. The sequenced sample was CD4+ or CD8+ T cells sorted from blood, obtained in a trial of the OX40 agonist ivuxolimab. These receptors originate from an adult with an advanced solid tumor such as melanoma, head and neck, liver or kidney cancer. Both conserved end residues are part of each CDR3. D genes are given only for firm matches. Expanded clones get a size class; other rows say once, few or many, or leave the size out.

TRBJ2-3 | - | TRBV30 | - | CAWSVLYWYSTDTQYF | TGTGCCTGGAGTGTTTTATATTGGTACAGCACAGATACGCAGTATTTT
TRBJ1-1 | TRBD1 | TRBV6-1 | - | CASRWGQGVTEAFF | TGTGCCAGCAGATGGGGACAGGGTGTCACTGAAGCTTTCTTT
TRBJ1-2 | - | TRBV5-4 | - | CASSQSQGGGGYTF | TGTGCCAGCAGCCAGTCACAGGGAGGTGGTGGCTACACCTTC
TRBJ2-5 | TRBD2 | TRBV7-6 | - | CAISLREGFTETQYF | TGTGCCATCTCGCTTCGGGAGGGTTTCACAGAGACCCAGTACTTC
TRBJ2-5 | - | TRBV14 | - | CASSQSRGSLQTQYF | TGTGCCAGCAGCCAGTCACGGGGGTCCTTACAGACCCAGTACTTC
TRBJ1-2 | - | TRBV5-1 | once | CASENREMNYGYTF | TGCGCCAGCGAAAACAGGGAAATGAACTATGGCTACACCTTC
TRBJ2-5 | TRBD1 | TRBV10-3 | - | CAISVGQGSVQETQYF | TGTGCCATCAGTGTGGGACAGGGGTCAGTCCAAGAGACCCAGTACTTC
TRBJ1-5 | - | TRBV9 | - | CASSAGGWSGEPQHF | TGTGCCAGCAGCGCCGGGGGATGGTCTGGGGAGCCCCAGCATTTT
TRBJ2-7 | - | TRBV11-2 | - | CASSLGSDEQYF | TGTGCCAGCAGCTTAGGTAGCGACGAGCAGTACTTC
TRBJ1-5 | - | TRBV5-5 | - | CASTPGGYSNQPQHF | TGTGCCAGCACCCCCGGCGGTTATAGCAATCAGCCCCAGCATTTT
TRBJ1-1 | - | TRBV6-1 | few | CASRLREGTEAFF | TGTGCCAGCAGACTCAGGGAGGGCACTGAAGCTTTCTTT
TRBJ2-1 | - | TRBV4-1 | - | CASSQAYNEQFF | TGCGCCAGCAGCCAAGCTTACAATGAGCAGTTCTTC
TRBJ1-6 | TRBD1 | TRBV7-2 | - | CASSQQGPGYSPLHF | TGTGCCAGCAGCCAACAGGGGCCAGGGTATTCACCCCTCCACTTT
TRBJ1-1 | - | TRBV5-1 | - | CASSLALERRTEAFF | TGCGCCAGCAGCTTGGCCTTGGAGCGGAGGACTGAAGCTTTCTTT
TRBJ2-6 | - | TRBV4-1 | - | CASSQSPAGAGANVLTF | TGCGCCAGCAGCCAAAGCCCGGCAGGGGCCGGGGCCAACGTCCTGACTTTC
TRBJ2-7 | - | TRBV13 | - | CASSSAPRSYEQYF | TGTGCCAGCAGCTCGGCCCCTCGCTCCTACGAGCAGTACTTC
TRBJ2-3 | - | TRBV5-5 | - | CASSPPLVGGSTDTQYF | TGTGCCAGCAGCCCGCCACTTGTGGGGGGTAGCACAGATACGCAGTATTTT
TRBJ2-3 | - | TRBV25-1 | - | CASSDQDSTDTQYF | TGTGCCAGCAGTGACCAGGACAGCACAGATACGCAGTATTTT
TRBJ2-7 | TRBD2 | TRBV11-2 | - | CASSPTSGGGREQYF | TGTGCCAGCAGCCCGACTAGCGGGGGGGGTCGGGAGCAGTACTTC
TRBJ2-7 | - | TRBV28 | - | CASSLPDTNYEQYF | TGTGCCAGCAGTTTGCCGGACACCAACTACGAGCAGTACTTC
TRBJ2-2 | TRBD2 | TRBV11-3 | - | CASSLDLAGTGELFF | TGTGCCAGCAGCTTAGACCTAGCGGGAACCGGGGAGCTGTTTTTT
TRBJ1-1 | TRBD1 | TRBV30 | - | CAWDRGPTEAFF | TGTGCCTGGGACAGGGGGCCTACTGAAGCTTTCTTT
TRBJ2-5 | - | TRBV6-6 | - | CASSTSGPQETQYF | TGTGCCAGCAGTACTTCCGGACCCCAAGAGACCCAGTACTTC
TRBJ1-3 | - | TRBV11-2 | - | CASSGFSAGDTIYF | TGTGCCAGCAGCGGGTTTTCGGCAGGGGACACCATATATTTT
TRBJ2-7 | - | TRBV5-4 | - | CASSPASPTLRDEQYF | TGTGCCAGCAGCCCGGCCAGCCCAACGCTTAGAGACGAGCAGTACTTC
TRBJ2-3 | - | TRBV20-1 | - | CSASSVNTQYF | TGCAGTGCGAGCTCGGTTAATACGCAGTATTTT